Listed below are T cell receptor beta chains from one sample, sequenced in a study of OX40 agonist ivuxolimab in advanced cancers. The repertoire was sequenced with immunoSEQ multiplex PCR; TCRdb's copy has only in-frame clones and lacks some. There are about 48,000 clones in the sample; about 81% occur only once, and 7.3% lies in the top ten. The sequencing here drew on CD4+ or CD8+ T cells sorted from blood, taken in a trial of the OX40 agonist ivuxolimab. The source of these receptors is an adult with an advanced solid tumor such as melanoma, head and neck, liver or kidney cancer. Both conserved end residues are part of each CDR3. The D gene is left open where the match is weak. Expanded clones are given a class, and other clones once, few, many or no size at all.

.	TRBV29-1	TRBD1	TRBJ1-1	CSVKGDSLNTEAFF	TGCAGCGTAAAGGGGGACAGCCTGAACACTGAAGCTTTCTTT
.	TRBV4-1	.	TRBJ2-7	CASSHRGEQYYEQYF	TGCGCCAGCAGCCATAGAGGGGAGCAGTACTACGAGCAGTACTTC
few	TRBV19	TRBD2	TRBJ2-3	CASSIPGAGETDTQYF	TGTGCCAGTAGTATCCCCGGGGCGGGAGAGACAGATACGCAGTATTTT
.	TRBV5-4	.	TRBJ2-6	CASSQDGSGANVLTF	TGCGCCAGCAGCCAAGACGGCTCTGGGGCCAACGTCCTGACTTTC
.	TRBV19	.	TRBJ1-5	CASNLRVSNQPQHF	TGTGCCAGTAACCTCAGGGTTAGCAATCAGCCCCAGCATTTT
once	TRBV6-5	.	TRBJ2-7	CASSYGQESWNEQYF	TGTGCCAGCAGTTACGGGCAGGAGTCTTGGAACGAGCAGTACTTC
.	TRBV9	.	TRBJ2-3	CASSVDGLRTDTQYF	TGTGCCAGCAGCGTAGACGGGTTACGCACAGATACGCAGTATTTT
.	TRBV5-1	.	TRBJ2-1	CASSLGDSRVYNEQFF	TGCGCCAGCAGCTTGGGGGACTCTAGGGTATACAATGAGCAGTTCTTC
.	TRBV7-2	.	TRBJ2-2	CASSPSTGFTGELFF	TGTGCCAGCAGCCCATCTACAGGGTTCACCGGGGAGCTGTTTTTT
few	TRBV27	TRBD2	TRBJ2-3	CASSTTSRRHTDTQYF	TGTGCCAGCAGCACGACTAGCCGGCGGCACACAGATACGCAGTATTTT
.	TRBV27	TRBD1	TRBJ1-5	CASGGQGFNQPQHF	TGTGCCAGCGGGGGACAGGGATTCAATCAGCCCCAGCATTTT
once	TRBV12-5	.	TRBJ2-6	CASGQPSGANVLTF	TGTGCTAGTGGACAACCTTCTGGGGCCAACGTCCTGACTTTC
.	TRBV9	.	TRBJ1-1	CASSVSTGWDTEAFF	TGTGCCAGCAGCGTCTCCACAGGGTGGGACACTGAAGCTTTCTTT
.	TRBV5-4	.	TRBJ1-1	CASSLVGTGTNTEAFF	TGTGCCAGCAGCTTGGTGGGTACAGGGACTAACACTGAAGCTTTCTTT
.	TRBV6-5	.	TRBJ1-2	CASSYVGGQGGYTF	TGTGCCAGCAGTTACGTCGGGGGACAAGGCGGCTACACCTTC
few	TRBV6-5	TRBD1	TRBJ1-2	CASRTWTGVLSGYTF	TGTGCCAGCAGGACTTGGACAGGGGTCCTTTCTGGCTACACCTTC
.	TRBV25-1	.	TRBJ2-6	CASEDPGANVLTF	TGTGCCAGCGAGGATCCTGGGGCCAACGTCCTGACTTTC
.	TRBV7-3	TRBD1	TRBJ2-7	CASSSRDSYSYEQYF	TGTGCCAGCAGCTCACGGGACAGTTATTCCTACGAGCAGTACTTC
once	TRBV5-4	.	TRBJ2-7	CASSLDSTSYEQYF	TGTGCCAGCAGCTTGGACAGTACCTCCTACGAGCAGTACTTC
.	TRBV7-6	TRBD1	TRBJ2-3	CASSLASGQEFTDTQYF	TGTGCCAGCAGCTTAGCCTCGGGACAGGAATTCACAGATACGCAGTATTTT
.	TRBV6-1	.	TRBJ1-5	CASSERGRSDQPQHF	TGTGCCAGCAGTGAGAGGGGAAGGAGCGATCAGCCCCAGCATTTT
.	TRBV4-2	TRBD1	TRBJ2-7	CASSLGQTNYEQYF	TGTGCCAGCAGCTTGGGACAGACGAACTACGAGCAGTACTTC
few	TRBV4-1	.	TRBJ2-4	CASSQGFSRIQYF	TGCGCCAGCAGCCAAGGCTTCTCTCGCATTCAGTACTTC
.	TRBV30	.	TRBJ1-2	CAWTPTGGLYGYTF	TGTGCCTGGACCCCAACCGGAGGGTTATATGGCTACACCTTC
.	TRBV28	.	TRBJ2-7	CASSPRGGLIEQYF	TGTGCCAGCAGTCCCCGTGGGGGGCTGATCGAGCAGTACTTC
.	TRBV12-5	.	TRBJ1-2	CASGGERRSNYGYTF	TGTGCTAGTGGCGGGGAGCGCAGATCAAACTATGGCTACACCTTC
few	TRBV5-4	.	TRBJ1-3	CAPSATTYLDHSGNTIYF	TGTGCCCCCTCAGCAACAACGTACCTAGACCACTCTGGAAACACCATATATTTT
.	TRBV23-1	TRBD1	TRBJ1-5	CASSQPLSGTARYSNQPQHF	TGCGCCAGCAGTCAGCCTTTGTCCGGGACAGCCCGTTATAGCAATCAGCCCCAGCATTTT
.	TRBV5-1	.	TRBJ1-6	CASSLFSGSNSPLHF	TGCGCCAGCAGCTTGTTTTCAGGGTCCAATTCACCCCTCCACTTT